Listed below are T cell receptor beta chains from one sample, sequenced in a study of T cells in Graves' hyperthyroidism and ophthalmopathy. TCRdb itself ran the multiplex PCR reads through MiXCR, one entry per CDR3 protein. The data show approximately 400,000 distinct CDR3 sequences, with about 16% seen just once and roughly 33% held by the top ten. Material for sequencing was blood. The source is a woman aged 25-40 years with Graves' hyperthyroidism. Both conserved end residues are part of each CDR3. Clone size is shown for a subset of rows, as once, few, many or a class of expanded clone.

clone size: many
V gene: TRBV2
J gene: TRBJ2-7
CDR3 protein: CASGIGQGPYEQYF

clone size: many
V gene: TRBV28
J gene: TRBJ2-5
CDR3 protein: CASSSRTGTGEETQYF

clone size: few
V gene: TRBV20-1
J gene: TRBJ2-7
CDR3 protein: CSAKRTSISYEQYF

clone size: many
V gene: TRBV6-5
J gene: TRBJ1-4
CDR3 protein: CASSYRGKLFF

clone size: few
V gene: TRBV18
J gene: TRBJ1-5
CDR3 protein: CASSPVLSNQPQHF

clone size: NA
V gene: TRBV20-1
J gene: TRBJ2-5
CDR3 protein: CSARDGASVRETQYF

clone size: NA
V gene: TRBV7-9
J gene: TRBJ2-5
CDR3 protein: CASSPPRGVAGGAGETQYF

clone size: NA
V gene: TRBV6-1
J gene: TRBJ2-7
CDR3 protein: CASSEGVLGPYEQYF

clone size: many
V gene: TRBV6-1
J gene: TRBJ1-1
CDR3 protein: CATEQGQDAFF

clone size: NA
V gene: TRBV6-1
J gene: TRBJ2-2
CDR3 protein: CASSFVSATTGELFF

clone size: NA
V gene: TRBV6-1
J gene: TRBJ1-5
CDR3 protein: CASSQALSNQPQHF

clone size: NA
V gene: TRBV5-1
J gene: TRBJ2-7
CDR3 protein: CASSYLAGGPGEQYF

clone size: once
V gene: TRBV19
J gene: TRBJ1-5
CDR3 protein: CVSSISGDSNQPQHF

clone size: few
V gene: TRBV7-9
J gene: TRBJ2-2
CDR3 protein: CASSTPPTSGTGGYGELFF

clone size: NA
V gene: TRBV20-1
J gene: NA
CDR3 protein: CSASGTLQETQFF

clone size: few
V gene: TRBV4-2
J gene: TRBJ2-2
CDR3 protein: CASSRAAGGYTGELFF

clone size: few
V gene: TRBV5-4
J gene: TRBJ2-3
CDR3 protein: CASSLAGLSTDTQYF

clone size: NA
V gene: TRBV28
J gene: TRBJ2-5
CDR3 protein: CASSLAEGRQETQYF

clone size: few
V gene: TRBV28
J gene: TRBJ1-2
CDR3 protein: CASSSGRIYGYTF

clone size: NA
V gene: TRBV9
J gene: TRBJ1-1
CDR3 protein: CASSPLGQSTEAFF

clone size: few
V gene: TRBV7-9
J gene: TRBJ2-1
CDR3 protein: CASSSSGRAPYNEQFF

clone size: few
V gene: TRBV24-1
J gene: TRBJ2-3
CDR3 protein: CATSDARLAGGPDTQYF

clone size: few
V gene: TRBV7-6
J gene: TRBJ2-3
CDR3 protein: CASGRGASDTQYF

clone size: few
V gene: TRBV7-3
J gene: TRBJ2-1
CDR3 protein: CASSPGSGNSYNEQFF

clone size: many
V gene: TRBV18
J gene: TRBJ2-2
CDR3 protein: CASSPLLVSNTGELFF

clone size: NA
V gene: TRBV5-1
J gene: TRBJ2-5
CDR3 protein: CASSLGSGERETQYF

clone size: few
V gene: TRBV9
J gene: TRBJ1-5
CDR3 protein: CASNRAGASNQPQHF

clone size: many
V gene: TRBV6-1
J gene: TRBJ2-1
CDR3 protein: CASSAGQALNEQFF

clone size: few
V gene: TRBV4-1
J gene: TRBJ1-2
CDR3 protein: CASSQERNGEGYTF

clone size: many
V gene: TRBV5-1
J gene: TRBJ1-1
CDR3 protein: CASSLADTEAFF

clone size: NA
V gene: TRBV4-2
J gene: TRBJ1-6
CDR3 protein: CASSQRDRNSPLHF

clone size: many
V gene: TRBV7-9
J gene: TRBJ2-1
CDR3 protein: CASSLAEGVEQFF